The 12 T cell receptor beta chains below all came from one sample that was sequenced in a study of immune evolution from preneoplasia to lung adenocarcinoma. Libraries were prepared by immunoSEQ multiplex PCR; TCRdb keeps only in-frame clonotypes and omits some of them. The data contain around 13,000 clones, approximately 80% of them singletons. Sequenced material: FFPE minimally invasive lung adenocarcinoma tissue. These receptors all come from a person between 65 and 80 years old with lung adenocarcinoma.

This sequence joins TRBV20-1 and TRBJ1-1; D remains ambiguous. V lost 4 bases and J 1 base, leaving 4 bases between the germline ends. Germline V gives CDR1 DFQATT, CDR2 SNEGSKA (reference sequence). The CDR3 is 11 residues long. CDR3 sequence (DNA): TGCAGTGCTAAGGGGAACACTGAAGCTTTCTTT. This gives the protein CSAKGNTEAFF.

V usage is TRBV28 and J usage is TRBJ2-7, with D possibly TRBD1 on 6 matching bases. Per the germline V gene, CDR1 is MDHEN and CDR2 is SYDVKM. The CDR3 covers 13 residues. Trimming left V 5 bases short and J 4 bases short, with 12 bases between. This CDR3 reads CASSPTGAYEQYF. CDR3 coding DNA: TGTGCCAGCAGTCCGACAGGAGCATACGAGCAGTACTTC.

This clone has just a few counts. This rearrangement joins TRBV10-3 to TRBJ2-3; 8 bases map to TRBD2. Germline CDR1 is ENHRY and CDR2 is SYGVKD. V lost 3 bases to trimming and J lost 4 bases; unmatched junction nucleotides: 3. CDR3 length equals 14 residues. The CDR3 here is CAISDGGVADTQYF. In DNA form, the CDR3 reads TGTGCCATCAGTGACGGGGGGGTGGCAGATACGCAGTATTTT.

The gene calls are TRBV29-1 and TRBJ2-1; possibly TRBD1 or TRBD2 for D (6 bases each). The ends were cut back, 2 bases at V and 2 bases at J, with 13 bases in the middle. Germline V gene data show CDR1 as SQVTM and CDR2 as ANQGSEA. CDR3 size: 15 residues. CDR3 loop: CSVEYLRGAYNEQFF. The CDR3, as DNA: TGCAGCGTTGAATATTTGAGGGGGGCCTACAATGAGCAGTTCTTC.

Within the sample, this clone is medium-sized (0.01 to 0.1%). The V gene is TRBV11-3, the J gene TRBJ1-2; TRBD1 aligns across 11 bases. This CDR3 contains 13 residues. Germline V CDR1 and CDR2: SGHNT, YENEEA. Trimming removed 5 bases from V and 8 bases from J; junction bases left unmatched: 4. The CDR3 sequence: CASSAGTGGGYTF. CDR3 nucleotides: TGTGCCAGCAGCGCCGGGACAGGGGGAGGCTACACCTTC.

The chain employs TRBV28 and TRBJ1-5; no clear D. This CDR3 has 12 amino acids. Per germline, CDR1 MDHEN and CDR2 SYDVKM. The V end lost 6 bases, the J end lost 6 bases, and 9 bases lay between the germline ends. CDR3 nucleotide sequence: TGTGCCAGCAGAGCGGGAACTCAGCCCCAGCATTTT. It yields the protein CASRAGTQPQHF.

CDR3 DNA sequence: TGTGCCAGCAGTGTGGGGAGGGGCAACACTGAAGCTTTCTTT. Protein sequence: CASSVGRGNTEAFF. The rearrangement links TRBV2 to TRBJ1-1, with a possible D match to TRBD1 (5 bases). Trimming pared 4 bases from V and 2 bases from J, leaving 11 bases between. This CDR3 has 14 amino acids. In germline, CDR1 is SNHLY, CDR2 FYNNEI.

The CDR3 is CASIRDRGKDEQYF. DNA for the CDR3: TGTGCCAGCATCCGAGACAGGGGGAAGGACGAGCAGTACTTC. This chain links TRBV2 with TRBJ2-7, with TRBD1 identical over 9 bases. The V segment lost 7 bases and the J segment 5 bases; nucleotides outside the gene matches: 9. The CDR3 covers 14 residues. CDR1 is SNHLY, CDR2 FYNNEI, per germline.

This clone was seen only a few times. The chain combines TRBV9 with TRBJ1-4; 9 bases align to TRBD1. CDR1 SGDLS and CDR2 YYNGEE come from the germline V gene. The trim removed 4 bases at V and 8 bases at J, leaving 9 bases unmatched. CDR3 length equals 15 residues. CDR3 sequence reads: CASSPRDREGEKLFF. DNA for the CDR3: TGTGCCAGCAGCCCGAGGGACAGGGAGGGCGAAAAACTGTTTTTT.

This clone was observed a single time. The CDR3 nucleotides are TGTGCCAGCAGCGTAGACGCGGGGGGGCCGGCAGATACGCAGTATTTT. This codes for CASSVDAGGPADTQYF. The chain is built from TRBV9 and TRBJ2-3; 9 nucleotides line up with TRBD2. The germline V gene has CDR1 SGDLS and CDR2 YYNGEE. The V segment lost 0 bases and the J segment 4 bases; nucleotides outside the gene matches: 6. The CDR3 runs to 16 residues.

This clone is a singleton in its sample. V is TRBV18 and J is TRBJ2-5; TRBD1 matches at 9 bases. Germline V gene sequence: CDR1 KGHSH, CDR2 LQKENI. With 4 bases clipped from V and 5 bases from J, the junction kept 8 bases outside the gene matches. This CDR3 is built from 15 residues. The CDR3, as DNA: TGTGCCAGCTCACAGCCGGGACAGGGTTGGGAGACCCAGTACTTC. Translation gives CASSQPGQGWETQYF.

The rearrangement links TRBV7-3 to TRBJ2-2; TRBD2 is a possible D gene (6 bases). The V end was cut by 5 bases, the J end by 6 bases, with 13 bases between. The CDR3 loop spans 14 amino acids. From germline, CDR1 is SGHTA and CDR2 FQGTGA. DNA of the CDR3: TGTGCCAGCAGCACGCGACTAGGCCCCGGGGAGCTGTTTTTT. Translated, it gives CASSTRLGPGELFF.